This entry describes one T cell receptor (beta chain). This entry is derived from a study of blood T cell repertoires in COVID-19. Overall study context: Italy, Spain and the United States were the sources of the convalescent and acute COVID-19 samples. PBMCs, B-cell-depleted T cells, or T cells were the source of the cDNA or gDNA that made up the material.

During active infection, Seattle patients enrolled and were then monitored through disease. Produced via immunoSEQ multiplex PCR; TCRdb's table is partial and in-frame only. The table has roughly 30,000 clones, approximately 93% seen once. The germline CDR1 and CDR2 sequences are LGHNA and YNFKEQ. With 4 bases clipped from V and 0 bases from J, the junction kept 8 bases outside the gene matches. The CDR3 consists of 17 residues. Sequenced input: peripheral blood. The rearrangement links TRBV4-2 to TRBJ2-1; TRBD2 aligns across 8 bases. This TCR was sampled from a woman between 70 and 85 years old with COVID-19, enrolled during active disease. The CDR3 protein is CASSPRGGGSSYNEQFF. The DNA of the CDR3 is TGTGCCAGCAGCCCACGGGGGGGCGGGAGCTCCTACAATGAGCAGTTCTTC.